These 30 T cell receptor beta chains originate from one sample sequenced in a study of T cell responses to AZD1222 COVID-19 vaccine. Produced via immunoSEQ multiplex PCR; TCRdb's table is partial and in-frame only. The sample records around 80,000 clones, 70% to 90% being singletons. This specimen was peripheral blood, taken 28 days after the second AZD1222 dose. The receptors shown here come from an adult who received the AZD1222 COVID-19 vaccine.

The chain employs TRBV7-9 and TRBJ1-4; unclear D gene. V lost 5 bases and J 7 bases, leaving 17 bases between the germline ends. The CDR3 spans 15 residues. The germline CDR1 and CDR2 sequences are SEHNR and FQNEAQ (reference sequence). The CDR3 DNA sequence: TGTGCCAGCAGCCCGCGTCCCGACGGGATTGAAAAACTGTTTTTT. Protein product: CASSPRPDGIEKLFF.

This chain links TRBV10-1 with TRBJ1-1; D uncertain. V was clipped by 3 bases and J by 1 base, with 12 bases between them. CDR3 length: 15 residues. Germline assignment: CDR1 WNHNN and CDR2 SYGVQD (reference sequence). The DNA for the CDR3 is TGCGCCAGCAGTGATAATAGGCCCGGGAACACTGAAGCTTTCTTT. Its protein is CASSDNRPGNTEAFF.

This chain joins TRBV5-5 and TRBJ1-2, with a weak D call TRBD1 (6 bases). Trimming shortened V by 5 bases and J by 7 bases, and 27 bases separated the two germline ends. The CDR3 runs to 17 residues. Germline V gene data show CDR1 as SGHKS and CDR2 as YYEKEE (reference sequence). This CDR3 is CASSRTEGGGASAGYTF. CDR3 DNA: TGTGCCAGCAGTCGCACCGAGGGGGGCGGAGCGAGTGCTGGCTACACCTTC.

V is TRBV6-6 and J is TRBJ2-7; no definite D call. The CDR3 contains 15 residues. Trimming pared 0 bases from V and 7 bases from J, leaving 16 bases between. The germline CDR1 and CDR2 sequences are MNHNY and SVGAGI (reference sequence). The CDR3 coding sequence is TGTGCCAGCAGTTACTCGACGGAGAGCCATAGGGAGCAGTACTTC. Translated: CASSYSTESHREQYF.

The rearrangement uses TRBV5-5 and TRBJ1-1, with D unresolved. Germline V gene sequence: CDR1 SGHKS, CDR2 YYEKEE (reference sequence). V was clipped by 0 bases and J by 3 bases, with 9 bases between them. The CDR3 extends over 14 amino acids. The CDR3 loop reads CASSLVPPDTEAFF. The CDR3 coding sequence is TGTGCCAGCAGCTTGGTTCCCCCCGACACTGAAGCTTTCTTT.

Comment on this clone: Relative to the germline gene, one junction end is altered; a read error may explain this. The rearrangement links TRBV3-1 (or the pseudogene TRBV3-2) to TRBJ2-7, with D possibly matching TRBD1 (6 bases). Germline V gene sequence: CDR1 LGHDT, CDR2 YNNKEL (reference sequence). There are 15 residues in the CDR3. CDR3 sequence: CASSQGHRVLYEQCF. The CDR3 nucleotides are TGTGCCAGCAGCCAAGGGCACAGGGTGCTCTACGAGCAGTGCTTC.

J is TRBJ1-2 and V is TRBV7-2; 11 nucleotides agree with TRBD1. This CDR3 contains 13 residues. Germline CDR1 and CDR2: SGHTA and FQGNSA. Unmatched junction bases numbered 6, after V lost 11 bases and J lost 4 bases. In DNA form, the CDR3 reads TGTGCCGGAGGGACAGGGGGTACCTATGGCTACACCTTC. This sequence encodes CAGGTGGTYGYTF.

V is TRBV13 and J is TRBJ2-7; the match to TRBD1 covers 8 bases. CDR1 is PRHDT, CDR2 FYEKMQ, per germline (reference sequence). After removal of 5 bases from V and 0 bases from J, the junction contained 18 bases not matched to a gene. CDR3 length: 19 amino acids. For the CDR3, the DNA is TGTGCCAGCAGCCGAAAGAGTCCCGGGACAGGTTCGAGCTCCTACGAGCAGTACTTC. Protein product: CASSRKSPGTGSSSYEQYF.

CDR3 DNA: TGCAGTGCTAGTAAGGCAGGGTCCTTCCACACTGAAGCTTTCTTT. It yields the protein CSASKAGSFHTEAFF. The chain recombines TRBV20-1 with TRBJ1-1; tentative D call: TRBD1 (5 bases). This CDR3 contains 15 residues. CDR1 and CDR2 (germline): DFQATT, SNEGSKA (reference sequence). Deletions cut 3 bases from V and 3 bases from J, with 17 bases between.

A few counts support this clone. The chain joins TRBV5-1 to TRBJ1-6; 8 nucleotides align to TRBD1. In germline, CDR1 is SGHRS, CDR2 YFSETQ. Unmatched junction bases numbered 7, after V lost 4 bases and J lost 4 bases. This CDR3 comprises 16 residues. The CDR3 reads CASSPGGLGYNSPLHF. The CDR3, as DNA: TGCGCCAGCAGCCCAGGGGGCCTGGGTTATAATTCACCCCTCCACTTT.

The gene calls are TRBV12-3 or TRBV12-4 and TRBJ1-2; TRBD1 agrees at 7 bases. The CDR3 has 13 residues. The V and J ends lost 7 bases and 2 bases, in that order; junction bases with no gene match: 4. The CDR3 DNA reads TGTGCCAGCACGGGACAGCCAAACTATGGCTACACCTTC. Protein product: CASTGQPNYGYTF.

The chain is built from TRBV11-3 and TRBJ2-3; D unclear. V was clipped by 5 bases and J by 6 bases, with 12 bases between them. CDR1 and CDR2 from the germline V gene are SGHNT and YENEEA. CDR3 length: 13 amino acids. The CDR3 sequence is CASSPRTQDTQYF. As DNA, the CDR3 is TGTGCCAGCAGCCCAAGGACCCAGGATACGCAGTATTTT.

This chain connects TRBV6-1 to TRBJ2-1; D gene ambiguous. This CDR3 is built from 16 residues. V dropped 0 bases and J dropped 0 bases, with 9 bases sitting between them. Per the germline V gene, CDR1 is MNHNS and CDR2 is SASEGT. The CDR3 reads CASSEAWTSSYNEQFF. Here the CDR3 DNA reads TGTGCCAGCAGTGAAGCGTGGACGAGCTCCTACAATGAGCAGTTCTTC.

To note about this clone: Other nucleotide sequences from this sample produce the same CDR3. The rearrangement uses TRBV5-1 and TRBJ2-3; D may be TRBD1 (6 bases). This CDR3 spans 15 amino acids. Germline V gives CDR1 SGHRS, CDR2 YFSETQ. The V end lost 4 bases, the J end lost 0 bases, and 12 bases lay between the germline ends. The CDR3 DNA sequence: TGCGCCAGCAGCGGCAGGGGAAGTAGCACAGATACGCAGTATTTT. Translated: CASSGRGSSTDTQYF.

The V gene is TRBV28, the J gene TRBJ2-7; the match to TRBD2 covers 12 bases. V shed 6 bases, J shed 6 bases, and the junction held 12 bases outside the gene matches. The germline gives CDR1 MDHEN, CDR2 SYDVKM. This CDR3 contains 16 residues. The CDR3 DNA sequence: TGTGCCAGCAGCTCCACCAAACTAGCGGGGGGCGTCGAGCAGTACTTC. Its protein is CASSSTKLAGGVEQYF.

This clone appeared a few times. The gene calls are TRBV9 and TRBJ2-5; D is perhaps TRBD2 (6 bases). The germline V gene encodes CDR1 SGDLS and CDR2 YYNGEE. V lost 10 bases and J 5 bases, leaving 21 bases between the germline ends. This CDR3 has 14 residues. CDR3 nucleotide sequence: TGTGCCGCCGGACACGCTGGACTAAGGGAGACCCAGTACTTC. Its protein product is CAAGHAGLRETQYF.

This sequence joins TRBV30 and TRBJ1-3, with no clear D. V was trimmed by 7 bases and J by 0 bases, leaving 10 bases between them. CDR3 length equals 13 residues. Looked up from germline, CDR1 is GTSNPN and CDR2 is SVGIG (reference sequence). CDR3 DNA sequence: TGTGCCTTGGATCGGAGCTCTGGAAACACCATATATTTT. Its translation: CALDRSSGNTIYF.

The chain couples TRBV28 to TRBJ2-3, with TRBD2 as a possible D gene (6 bases). V was cut by 6 bases and J by 0 bases, with 13 bases left in between. Germline assignment: CDR1 MDHEN and CDR2 SYDVKM. The CDR3 totals 15 residues. This chain's CDR3 is CASSLSGYSTDTQYF. The DNA for the CDR3 is TGTGCCAGCAGCTTAAGCGGGTATAGCACAGATACGCAGTATTTT.

The V gene is TRBV28, the J gene TRBJ2-2; D is tentatively TRBD1 or TRBD2 (6 bases each). Germline assignment: CDR1 MDHEN and CDR2 SYDVKM. The CDR3 runs 15 residues. With 3 bases removed from V and 5 bases from J, the gap between germline ends came to 13 bases. CDR3 sequence: CASSLGGGQTGELFF. CDR3 DNA sequence: TGTGCCAGCAGTTTGGGGGGCGGGCAAACCGGGGAGCTGTTTTTT.

The J gene is TRBJ2-7, the V gene TRBV4-2; tentative D call: TRBD2 (6 bases). V lost 0 bases and J 3 bases, leaving 15 bases between the germline ends. Germline CDR1 and CDR2: LGHNA and YNFKEQ. The CDR3 has 16 amino acids. This CDR3 reads CASSQDLAARGYEQYF. CDR3 nucleotides: TGTGCCAGCAGCCAAGATTTAGCGGCACGGGGCTACGAGCAGTACTTC.

About this clone: One junction end disagrees with the germline gene, perhaps due to a read error. The chain recombines TRBV11-2 with TRBJ2-6; D may be TRBD1 or TRBD2 (5 bases each). The CDR3 spans 16 residues. The V gene's germline CDR1 is SGHAT and CDR2 FQNNGV. As DNA, the CDR3 is TGTGCCAGCAGCTTAGTGAGGGTTCCTGGGGCAAACGTCCTGACTTTC. This sequence encodes CASSLVRVPGANVLTF.

The chain has TRBV3-1 (or the pseudogene TRBV3-2) and TRBJ2-3; the D gene is possibly TRBD2 (5 bases). Germline CDR1 and CDR2: LGHDT and YNNKEL (reference sequence). The V and J ends lost 4 bases and 8 bases respectively, with 10 bases between them. The CDR3 consists of 12 residues. CDR3 loop: CASSPSAGTQYF. The CDR3 bases are TGTGCCAGCAGCCCCTCCGCGGGTACGCAGTATTTT.

The chain links TRBV2 to TRBJ2-7; the D gene could be TRBD1 or TRBD2 (7 bases each). The CDR3 has 16 amino acids. Germline lookup yields CDR1 SNHLY and CDR2 FYNNEI. V was shortened by 7 bases and J by 0 bases, with 19 bases between the two germline ends. For the CDR3, the DNA is TGTGCCAGCATTAGGACCCAGGGGGGGAGCTCCTACGAGCAGTACTTC. Protein sequence: CASIRTQGGSSYEQYF.

The V call is TRBV19, the J call TRBJ1-1, with 10 bases that match TRBD1. The CDR3 loop spans 16 amino acids. J gave up 8 bases and V 6 bases, and 15 bases lay outside the gene matches. Per the germline V gene, CDR1 is LNHDA and CDR2 is SQIVND (reference sequence). Here the CDR3 DNA reads TGTGCCAGTAGAGGGACAGGGGCAAGACGGGGGTTCGAAGCTTTCTTT. Its protein is CASRGTGARRGFEAFF.

This sequence joins TRBV7-9 and TRBJ2-6; perhaps D is TRBD1 or TRBD2 (5 bases each). This CDR3 comprises 17 residues. Trimming took off 7 bases at V and 0 bases at J, with 16 bases between the two ends. CDR1 is SEHNR and CDR2 is FQNEAQ in the germline V gene (reference sequence). Here the CDR3 DNA reads TGTGCCAGCACCATTGGGACGGGTTACTCTGGGGCCAACGTCCTGACTTTC. It is translated as CASTIGTGYSGANVLTF.

Comments on this clone: Mismatch with germline at one junction end may stem from a read error. The CDR3 loop reads CATTIRGEFLF. The CDR3 DNA follows: TGTGCCACCACGATCAGGGGGGAGTTTCTATTT. The rearrangement joins TRBV25-1 to TRBJ1-1; TRBD1 matches at 7 bases. The CDR3 consists of 11 residues. Germline V CDR1 and CDR2: MGHDK, SYGVNS.

The CDR3 is CASSPVRGSNQPQHF. In DNA form, the CDR3 reads TGTGCCAGCAGCCCGGTCAGGGGTAGCAATCAGCCCCAGCATTTT. This sequence joins TRBV7-2 and TRBJ1-5; tentative D call: TRBD1 (6 bases). Trimming pared 5 bases from V and 0 bases from J, leaving 11 bases between. CDR3 length equals 15 residues. Germline V gives CDR1 SGHTA, CDR2 FQGNSA.

CDR3 sequence reads: CASSFGRGAAGANVLTF. CDR3 DNA sequence: TGTGCCAGCAGCTTCGGGCGCGGGGCGGCTGGGGCCAACGTCCTGACTTTC. This chain joins TRBV11-2 and TRBJ2-6, with D maybe TRBD2 (6 bases). The germline V gene encodes CDR1 SGHAT and CDR2 FQNNGV. The CDR3 is 17 residues long. The ends were cut back, 3 bases at V and 2 bases at J, with 14 bases in the middle.

The chain is built from TRBV3-1 (or the pseudogene TRBV3-2) and TRBJ2-1; D gene unclear. Trimming removed 1 base at V and 5 bases at J, with 15 bases between. Germline V lookup: CDR1 LGHDT, CDR2 YNNKEL (reference sequence). This CDR3 has 16 residues. The CDR3, as DNA: TGTGCCAGCAGCCAAGGTCCCTATCCCTTGGACAATGAGCAGTTCTTC. Translating gives CASSQGPYPLDNEQFF.

The rearrangement joins TRBV27 to TRBJ2-3, with D uncertain. Germline V gives CDR1 MNHEY, CDR2 SMNVEV (reference sequence). Trimming shortened V by 1 base and J by 2 bases, and 10 bases separated the two germline ends. The CDR3 runs 15 residues. CDR3 in amino acids: CASSLFQQPTDTQYF. In DNA form, the CDR3 reads TGTGCCAGCAGTTTATTTCAACAACCCACAGATACGCAGTATTTT.